This TCR beta chain was captured by sequencing in a study of T cell responses to AZD1222 COVID-19 vaccine. Whole-study findings and limits: The sample set comprised mostly white British donors with more females, and clonal diversity was possibly underestimated.

This clone was detected once. Its antigen is as yet unknown. Produced via immunoSEQ multiplex PCR; TCRdb's table is partial and in-frame only. The data contain over 150,000 clones, roughly 92% of them seen just once; the ten biggest clones take up about 9.4%. The receptor was derived from an adult in good health. The specimen was peripheral blood, collected on day 0 of AZD1222 vaccination.

CDR3 coding DNA: TGTGCCAGTAGTATCCAGGGGGCAATAGATACGCAGTATTTT. Protein sequence: CASSIQGAIDTQYF. This rearrangement joins TRBV19 to TRBJ2-3, with TRBD1 matching over 8 bases. The length of the CDR3 is 14 residues. Germline trimming cut 3 bases from V and 5 bases from J; bases unmatched to any gene: 4. CDR1 LNHDA and CDR2 SQIVND come from the germline V gene (reference sequence).